Sequencing of this T cell receptor beta chain was carried out in a study of naive and memory T cell subsets. An equimolar mix of two oligonucleotides served as the beta constant-region primer for TRBC1 and TRBC2. Each CDR3 protein is one row after TCRdb ran MiXCR on the UMI-ligation and nested PCR reads. The data contain under 100,000 distinct CDR3 sequences, roughly 7.3% of them seen just once; the ten biggest clones take up roughly 1.5%. This clonotype was counted at least ten times. V was clipped by 4 bases and J by 1 base, with 11 bases between them. This CDR3 comprises 14 residues. The germline V gene has CDR1 SGDLS and CDR2 YYNGEE. Cells stained for CD3, CD4, CD8, CD45RA, CD27 and viability were sorted into four CD45RA/CD27 subsets.

The receptor's source is a human donor in good health. Sequencing was performed on central memory CD4+ T cells from blood. V is TRBV9 and J is TRBJ1-1, with D possibly matching TRBD1 (6 bases). The CDR3 sequence is CASSYGTPNTEAFF. The CDR3 DNA reads TGTGCCAGCAGCTATGGGACACCGAACACTGAAGCTTTCTTT.